A selection of T cell receptor beta chains follows, all from one sample in a study of response to subunit inactivated influenza vaccine. TCRdb reprocessed the RT-PCR reads with MiXCR, giving one entry per CDR3 protein. Of almost 600,000 distinct CDR3 sequences in the sample, approximately 14% were seen once. The sample was PBMCs from blood, taken 11 to 12 days after vaccination. Every receptor here comes from a middle-aged man who received an inactivated influenza vaccine. The CDR3 runs from the conserved cysteine through the conserved F or W. D genes are given only for firm matches. Expanded clones are given a class, and other clones once, few, many or no size at all.

V gene	J gene	D gene	clone size	CDR3 DNA	CDR3 protein
TRBV7-2	TRBJ1-1	.	.	TGTGCCAGCAGCTTTCCAGGGGTAACTGAAGCTTTCTTT	CASSFPGVTEAFF
TRBV24-1	TRBJ2-3	TRBD2	many	TGTGCCACCAGTGACCTACGGAGCGGGAGAGCAGATACGCAGTATTTT	CATSDLRSGRADTQYF
TRBV3-1	TRBJ2-1	TRBD1	.	TGTGCCAGCAGCCAAGCGGGGACAGAACCTTACAATGAGCAGTTCTTC	CASSQAGTEPYNEQFF
TRBV11-2	TRBJ1-2	TRBD1	many	TGTGCCAGCAGCTTAGTTGGGACAGCGGTCCACTATGGCTACACCTTC	CASSLVGTAVHYGYTF
TRBV12-3/TRBV12-4	TRBJ1-2	.	many	TGTGCCAGCAGTTTGAGGGACAACTATGGCTACACCTTC	CASSLRDNYGYTF
TRBV12-3/TRBV12-4	TRBJ1-1	.	.	TGTGCCAGCAATCGGGACGCCTGGGCCACTGAAGCTTTCTTT	CASNRDAWATEAFF
TRBV29-1	TRBJ2-5	.	.	TGCAGCGTTGTCCTTCGGGGAACAGAGACCCAGTACTTC	CSVVLRGTETQYF
TRBV6-1	TRBJ2-1	TRBD2	.	TGTGCCAGCAGTCCCCCGTTAGCGGGAGGGGCATACAATGAGCAGTTCTTC	CASSPPLAGGAYNEQFF
TRBV12-3/TRBV12-4	TRBJ2-1	TRBD2	few	TGTGCCAGCAGCTCCCCGGGACTAGCGGCGAATGAGCAGTTCTTC	CASSSPGLAANEQFF
TRBV4-2	TRBJ2-4	.	few	TGTGCCAGCAGCCAAGATGGACGGCCAGAGAAAAACATTCAGTACTTC	CASSQDGRPEKNIQYF
TRBV18	TRBJ2-1	.	many	TGTGCCAGCTCACCAGGTCTATACAATGAGCAGTTCTTC	CASSPGLYNEQFF
TRBV3-1	TRBJ1-2	.	few	TGTGCCAGCAGCCAGGGGGCGACCGGCATTAGTTATGGCTACACCTTC	CASSQGATGISYGYTF
TRBV7-8	TRBJ2-5	.	.	TGTGCCAGCAGCCCCTCCAGGGGCCCAGAGACCCAGTACTTC	CASSPSRGPETQYF
TRBV7-9	TRBJ2-1	.	.	TGTGCCAGCAGCCCAGTCCAGGGGCAGTACAATGAGCAGTTCTTC	CASSPVQGQYNEQFF
TRBV12-3/TRBV12-4	TRBJ2-7	.	few	TGTGCCAGCAGCTCCGACAGGACTAGAACCTACGAGCAGTACTTC	CASSSDRTRTYEQYF
TRBV28	TRBJ2-5	.	.	TGTGCCAGCAGTTCCGCGGTGGTAACAGGACCTCCGGGGACCCAGTACTTC	CASSSAVVTGPPGTQYF
TRBV29-1	TRBJ2-7	.	few	TGCAGCGTTAGGGGGGCCGGTAGATACGAGCAGTACTTC	CSVRGAGRYEQYF
TRBV6-1	TRBJ2-4	TRBD2	few	TGTGCCAGCAGTGATGGACTAGTTTTCTCCCCAACATCCATTCAGTACTTC	CASSDGLVFSPTSIQYF
TRBV5-1	TRBJ2-7	TRBD1	many	TGCGCCAGCAGCCCATGGGACAGGGGATCCTACGAGCAGTACTTC	CASSPWDRGSYEQYF
TRBV7-2	TRBJ2-3	TRBD2	.	TGTGCCAGCAGCACATCTAGCGGGGGGGCCACAGATACGCAGTATTTT	CASSTSSGGATDTQYF
TRBV3-1	TRBJ2-1	TRBD2	many	TGTGCCAGCAGCCAAGAGGGGACTAGCGGGGGGGACTACAATGAGCAGTTCTTC	CASSQEGTSGGDYNEQFF
TRBV25-1	TRBJ2-7	.	.	TGTGCCAGCAGTGCCGGTGCCCACGAGCAGTACTTC	CASSAGAHEQYF
TRBV4-3	TRBJ1-4	.	few	TGCGCCAGCAGCCAAGCACTGGGAGGGCTTAATGAAAAACTGTTTTTT	CASSQALGGLNEKLFF
TRBV2	TRBJ2-1	TRBD2	.	TGTGCCAGCAGTGAAGTAGTGGCTAGCGGCAATGAGCAGTTCTTC	CASSEVVASGNEQFF
TRBV18	TRBJ2-5	TRBD2	.	TGTGCCAGCTCACCGGGTAGCGGGGGAGAGACCCAGTACTTC	CASSPGSGGETQYF
TRBV4-3	TRBJ2-5	TRBD1	.	TGCGCCAGCAGCCGATCCGGGACAGGGATCCGCCAAGAGACCCAGTACTTC	CASSRSGTGIRQETQYF
TRBV19	TRBJ2-5	.	few	TGTGCCAGTAGTAACAGGGATACCGAGACCCAGTACTTC	CASSNRDTETQYF
TRBV5-1	TRBJ2-1	.	.	TGCGCCAGCAGCTTGAGCAATGAGCTGTTCTTC	CASSLSNELFF
TRBV11-1	TRBJ2-1	TRBD2	.	TGTGCCAGCAGCCCGCCACTAGCGGGGGGATGGTCCTACAATGAGCAGTTCTTC	CASSPPLAGGWSYNEQFF
TRBV4-3	TRBJ2-2	TRBD2	few	TGCGCCAGCAGCCAAAAACCGGGGGGTACGAACACCGGGGAGCTGTTTTTT	CASSQKPGGTNTGELFF
TRBV10-2	TRBJ2-1	.	.	TGCGCCAGCAGTGATGGGGACCAATACTCCTACAATGAGCAGTTCTTC	CASSDGDQYSYNEQFF
TRBV20-1	TRBJ1-2	.	.	TGCAGTGCTACAGGCTATGGCTACACCTTC	CSATGYGYTF
TRBV12-3/TRBV12-4	TRBJ2-3	.	many	TGTGCCAGCAGTTTATGGGACACTTCCCCAGATACGCAGTATTTT	CASSLWDTSPDTQYF
TRBV7-6	TRBJ1-4	.	many	TGTGCCAGCAGCTTAGCAACAGGGCCTAATGAAAAACTGTTTTTT	CASSLATGPNEKLFF
TRBV5-1	TRBJ2-2	.	many	TGCGCCAGCAGCCCCGATAGTACCGGGGAGCTGTTTTTT	CASSPDSTGELFF
TRBV10-3	TRBJ1-2	.	few	TGTGCCATCAGAACGACAGGTCCCAACTATGGCTACACCTTC	CAIRTTGPNYGYTF
TRBV29-1	TRBJ2-1	.	many	TGCAGCGTTGACGGGGACAATGAGCAGTTCTTC	CSVDGDNEQFF
TRBV4-3	TRBJ2-1	TRBD2	many	TGCGCCAGCAGCCAAGAATCGGGGGGTGGCGGGCGTTACAATGAGCAGTTCTTC	CASSQESGGGGRYNEQFF
TRBV7-2	TRBJ2-7	.	few	TGTGCCAGCAGCTTATATCCGAATCCCGAGCAGTACTTC	CASSLYPNPEQYF
TRBV29-1	TRBJ1-1	.	many	TGCAGCGGAGGGGAGAACACTGAAGCTTTCTTT	CSGGENTEAFF
TRBV7-9	TRBJ2-7	TRBD1	.	TGTGCCAGCAGCTTAGCGGTACAGGGGGGAGACTACGAGCAGTACTTC	CASSLAVQGGDYEQYF
TRBV5-1	TRBJ2-1	.	few	TGCGCCAGCAGCTTGGCCGGAGCCGGCGGTCCTGGGAATGAGCAGTTCTTC	CASSLAGAGGPGNEQFF
TRBV12-3/TRBV12-4	TRBJ1-4	.	few	TGTGCCAGCCATAAAGGATCAACTAATGAAAAACTGTTTTTT	CASHKGSTNEKLFF
TRBV27	TRBJ2-1	.	few	TGTGCCAGCAGTTTTGATGGCAGGGAGAATCTTGAGCAGTTCTTC	CASSFDGRENLEQFF
TRBV9	TRBJ1-5	TRBD1	few	TGTGCCAGCAGCGAAGACGGGACAGGGATTCAGCCCCAGCATTTT	CASSEDGTGIQPQHF
TRBV5-1	TRBJ2-2	TRBD1	few	TGCGCCAGCAGCTTGCTTTGGACAGGGAACACCGGGGAGCTGTTTTTT	CASSLLWTGNTGELFF
TRBV2	TRBJ2-4	.	few	TGTGCCAGCAGTGACAGTTTGACGTTGGGAGGCAAAAACATTCAGTACTTC	CASSDSLTLGGKNIQYF
TRBV7-9	TRBJ2-3	TRBD2	.	TGTGCCAGCAGCCCGGGGACTAGCGGGCCTTCACGAAATACGCAGTATTTT	CASSPGTSGPSRNTQYF
TRBV5-1	TRBJ1-4	.	.	TGCGCCAGCAGCTCTGGCAACAAAAATGAAAATCTGTTTTTT	CASSSGNKNENLFF
TRBV20-1	TRBJ2-5	TRBD1	few	TGCAGTGCTTTCAGACAGGGGAGCGAGACCCAGTACTTC	CSAFRQGSETQYF
TRBV27	TRBJ1-6	TRBD1	.	TGTGCCAGCAGTTACCTGACAGGGGGCGGGTCACCCCTCCACTTT	CASSYLTGGGSPLHF